This is a list of T cell receptor beta chains from one sample in a study of T cells in Graves' hyperthyroidism and ophthalmopathy. TCRdb reprocessed the multiplex PCR reads with MiXCR, giving one entry per CDR3 protein. The top ten hold roughly 8% of the sample, which has fewer than 800,000 distinct CDR3 sequences, about a sixth seen once. What was sequenced was blood. Receptor source: a young man with Graves' hyperthyroidism. Both conserved end residues are part of each CDR3.

j_call: TRBJ2-3; v_call: TRBV28; cdr3_aa: CASSPLGGGGTDTQYF
j_call: TRBJ2-7; v_call: TRBV20-1; cdr3_aa: CSAIGTDSYEQYF
j_call: TRBJ2-3; v_call: TRBV7-9; cdr3_aa: CASSFTSGTADTQYF
j_call: TRBJ1-2; v_call: TRBV20-1; cdr3_aa: CSAPLRGGHGYTF
j_call: TRBJ2-7; v_call: TRBV20-1; cdr3_aa: CSAKTSGFADEQYF
j_call: TRBJ2-1; v_call: TRBV12-3/TRBV12-4; cdr3_aa: CASSLGPSYNEQFF
j_call: TRBJ2-1; v_call: TRBV7-2; cdr3_aa: CASKLGVYNEQFF
j_call: TRBJ2-7; v_call: TRBV20-1; cdr3_aa: CSATPSTRSLYEQYF
j_call: TRBJ2-6; v_call: TRBV10-3; cdr3_aa: CAISGHHSGANVLTF
j_call: TRBJ2-7; v_call: TRBV5-6; cdr3_aa: CASSFRRYTEGEQYF
j_call: TRBJ2-7; v_call: TRBV4-1; cdr3_aa: CASSQVHLPGSSYEQYF
j_call: TRBJ2-1; v_call: TRBV2; cdr3_aa: CASSDHLGSNEQFF
j_call: TRBJ2-7; v_call: TRBV7-9; cdr3_aa: CASSPGAYEQYF
j_call: TRBJ2-7; v_call: TRBV30; cdr3_aa: CAWSTGLVKWQYF
j_call: TRBJ2-3; v_call: TRBV28; cdr3_aa: CASSPGLVGADTQYF
j_call: TRBJ2-3; v_call: TRBV12-3/TRBV12-4; cdr3_aa: CASSPRGLSDTQYF
j_call: TRBJ1-1; v_call: TRBV11-3; cdr3_aa: CASRSQGTEAFF
j_call: TRBJ2-5; v_call: TRBV11-1; cdr3_aa: CASSWNSQETQYF
j_call: TRBJ2-3; v_call: TRBV6-2/TRBV6-3; cdr3_aa: CASSYSRGTGTDTQYF
j_call: TRBJ2-5; v_call: TRBV7-9; cdr3_aa: CASSLGWQGLQETQYF
j_call: TRBJ1-1; v_call: TRBV24-1; cdr3_aa: CATSVGAGNTEAFF
j_call: TRBJ1-1; v_call: TRBV30; cdr3_aa: CAWRYRNTEAFF
j_call: TRBJ2-7; v_call: TRBV2; cdr3_aa: CASRRSGTSGYEQYF
j_call: TRBJ2-1; v_call: TRBV11-3; cdr3_aa: CASSLPPYNEQFF
j_call: TRBJ2-3; v_call: TRBV4-1; cdr3_aa: CASSPGVSFYSTDTQYF